The clone carrying this TCR beta chain was detected only a few times. Its specificity is unknown. This specimen comes from a study of response to subunit inactivated influenza vaccine. Study-wide results and limits: There was a suggestion from the authors that each seasonal influenza vaccination recruits few new T cells.

The CDR3 sequence is 14 residues long. V gave up 1 base and J gave up 12 bases; unmatched junction bases: 9. Germline V gives CDR1 SQVTM, CDR2 ANQGSEA. One entry per CDR3 protein, called by TCRdb with MiXCR from the RT-PCR reads. The data show around 540,000 distinct CDR3 sequences, with about 12% seen just once and about 9.4% held by the top ten. The TCR originated in a man aged 45 to 65 who received an inactivated influenza vaccine. The sample was PBMCs from blood, taken on the day of vaccination. This sequence joins TRBV29-1 and TRBJ2-6; 7 bases align to TRBD2. Written as DNA, the CDR3 is TGCAGCGTTGAAGCTATTCGCGGGGGTGGCGTCCTGACTTTC. It yields the protein CSVEAIRGGGVLTF.